Described below is a single TCR beta chain sequence and its context. Its antigen remains unidentified. The sample comes from a study of cytomegalovirus exposure and HLA in healthy donors. Study-level findings and limits: The authors excluded some V segments, including TRBV6-2 and TRBV6-3, as indistinguishable. An observed cluster of highly shared sequence variants was recorded as a likely sequencing artifact.

PCR employed 60 Vbeta and 13 Jbeta primers. TCRdb's copy holds only in-frame clones and misses some; the assay was immunoSEQ multiplex PCR. The sample holds about 160,000 clones, 75% seen once. CDR1 and CDR2 (germline): SGHRS, YFSETQ. The CDR3 is 12 amino acids. V was clipped by 0 bases and J by 5 bases, with 3 bases between them. Donors counted as nominally healthy when sampled, yet unrecorded immune exposures were likely. This receptor was obtained from a woman aged 45-60 years in good health and CMV-seropositive. The chain carries TRBV5-1 and TRBJ2-1; D remains unclear. Material: PBMCs. CDR3 bases: TGCGCCAGCAGCTTGGCCAACAATGAGCAGTTCTTC. It yields the protein CASSLANNEQFF. Full variable domain (remainder filled in from reference TRBV5-1 and TRBJ2-1): KAGVTQTPRYLIKTRGQQVTLSCSPISGHRSVSWYQQTPGQGLQFLFEYFSETQRNKGNFPGRFSGRQFSNSRSEMNVSTLELGDSALYLCASSLANNEQFFGPGTRLTVL.